One and the same sample provided the 3 T cell receptor beta chains below, sequenced in a study of CD8 T cells in Susac syndrome. Roughly 0.5 to 1 ug RNA was reverse transcribed with random hexamers. Using its own MiXCR run on the immunoSEQ multiplex PCR reads, TCRdb lists one record per CDR3 protein. The sample carries 300,000 or so distinct CDR3 sequences, 90% to 95% recorded once. Sequencing input: CD4+ T cells from PBMCs. The receptors stem from a human donor with multiple sclerosis.

Only a few counts were recorded for this clonotype. This chain uses TRBV6-6 with TRBJ2-1; 11 nucleotides agree with TRBD2. The CDR3 is 16 residues long. After removal of 6 bases from V and 0 bases from J, the junction contained 4 bases not matched to a gene. CDR1 is MNHNY, CDR2 SVGAGI, per germline (reference sequence). In nucleotides, the CDR3 is TGTGCCAGCAGACCTACTAGCGGGGGCTCCTACAATGAGCAGTTCTTC. Translation gives CASRPTSGGSYNEQFF.

The chain has TRBV5-1 and TRBJ2-1; D unresolved. Germline CDR1 reads SGHRS; CDR2 reads YFSETQ. The V end was cut by 0 bases, the J end by 0 bases, with 7 bases between. The CDR3 loop spans 15 amino acids. The CDR3 sequence: CASSLERSSYNEQFF. DNA for the CDR3: TGCGCCAGCAGCTTGGAACGTAGCTCCTACAATGAGCAGTTCTTC.

The chain employs TRBV20-1 and TRBJ2-7, with D tentatively TRBD1 (5 bases). The germline V gene encodes CDR1 DFQATT and CDR2 SNEGSKA (reference sequence). The V gene lost 2 bases and the J gene lost 4 bases, with 15 bases spanning the gap. This CDR3 spans 14 amino acids. This CDR3 reads CSARNRRLSYEQYF. In DNA form, the CDR3 reads TGCAGTGCTAGAAACAGGCGACTCTCGTACGAGCAGTACTTC.